The entry below gives a single TCR beta chain sequence along with its context. Its specificity is not known. The data were obtained in a study of CD8 T cells in Susac syndrome. Notes on the study in general: The study recognized that its TCR sequencing and HLA analysis covered a relatively small number of individuals.

The germline V gene encodes CDR1 SGHVS and CDR2 FQNEAQ. V was cut by 1 base and J by 2 bases, with 14 bases left in between. The CDR3 is 16 amino acids. A quantity of about 0.5 to 1 ug RNA underwent reverse transcription using random hexamers. Across 54 Vbeta and 13 Jbeta, immunoSEQ multiplex PCR amplified TCR beta CDR3. TCRdb re-derived calls from the immunoSEQ multiplex PCR reads in MiXCR, one entry per CDR3 protein. The repertoire holds about 200,000 distinct CDR3 sequences, with 85% to 95% as singletons. TCR beta sequencing was performed on blood CD8+ and CD4+ T cells. Sequencing was carried out using CD4+ T cells from PBMCs. This TCR came from a human donor in good health. The chain couples TRBV7-8 to TRBJ2-5; D is undetermined. The CDR3 DNA reads as TGTGCCAGCAGCTTAGTTCCCAGGCACGATCAAGAGACCCAGTACTTC. It translates to CASSLVPRHDQETQYF.